Following are 16 T cell receptor beta chains from one sample sequenced in a study of T-cell reconstitution after alpha-beta-depleted transplantation in children. Unique molecular identifiers tagged the TCRbeta library. TCRdb reanalysed the PCR reads using MiXCR and keeps one entry per CDR3 protein. The sample contains roughly 300,000 distinct CDR3 sequences, approximately 10% of which appear only once. This specimen was PBMCs from the stem cell graft donor, taken from the stem cell graft. These receptors all come from a human donor who donated a stem cell graft to a child with acute lymphoblastic leukemia.

Turning to this clonotype: A much larger clone differs from this one at a single base, so this may be a read error. The chain links TRBV4-1 to TRBJ2-4, with 13 bases aligning to TRBD2. Germline V CDR1 and CDR2: MGHRA, YSYEKL. The CDR3 is 18 amino acids. Written as DNA, the CDR3 is TGCGCCAGCAGCCAAGGACTAGCGGGAGGAAAGGCCAAAAACAGTCAGTACTTC. The encoded protein is CASSQGLAGGKAKNSQYF.

The chain combines TRBV12-3 or TRBV12-4 with TRBJ2-7, with TRBD2 identical over 12 bases. The CDR3 length is 12 residues. The V gene end was trimmed by 6 bases and the J gene end by 6 bases; junction bases not matched to a gene: 0. CDR3: CASRLAGGEQYF. CDR3 nucleotides: TGTGCCAGCAGACTAGCGGGAGGCGAGCAGTACTTC.

This clonotype was counted many times. The chain recombines TRBV3-1 with TRBJ2-1; D is possibly TRBD2 (6 bases). V was trimmed by 4 bases and J by 6 bases, leaving 16 bases between them. The germline CDR1 and CDR2 sequences are LGHDT and YNNKEL (reference sequence). CDR3 length equals 15 residues. In nucleotides, the CDR3 is TGTGCCAGCAGCCTAACGCCACTAGCTCTCAATGAGCAGTTCTTC. The encoded protein is CASSLTPLALNEQFF.

The J gene is TRBJ2-1, the V gene TRBV10-2; D might be TRBD2 (6 bases). Trimming took off 7 bases at V and 1 base at J, with 14 bases between the two ends. This CDR3 is built from 15 residues. Germline V gene data show CDR1 as WSHSY and CDR2 as SAAADI. CDR3 sequence (DNA): TGCGCCAGCATAGGCGGGGTGGGGTCCTACAATGAGCAGTTCTTC. Its protein product is CASIGGVGSYNEQFF.

This clonotype was found a few times. This chain uses TRBV6-5 with TRBJ2-3, with 8 bases matching TRBD2. The V and J ends lost 2 bases and 1 base, in that order; junction bases with no gene match: 8. The CDR3 spans 17 residues. Germline values: CDR1 MNHEY, CDR2 SVGAGI. The CDR3 loop reads CASSYSFETSGTDTQYF. CDR3 DNA: TGTGCCAGCAGTTACAGTTTTGAGACTAGCGGCACAGATACGCAGTATTTT.

This clonotype was detected only a few times. This sequence joins TRBV12-3 or TRBV12-4 and TRBJ2-6; weak D call: TRBD1 (5 bases). The CDR3 covers 18 residues. V lost 3 bases to trimming and J lost 0 bases, with 15 bases between them. Here the CDR3 DNA reads TGTGCCAGCAGTTTTTCAGGGCACACATTCTCTGGGGCCAACGTCCTGACTTTC. Encoded protein: CASSFSGHTFSGANVLTF.

Comments on this clonotype: This may stem from a read error, because a much larger clone lies one nucleotide away. J is TRBJ2-3 and V is TRBV5-1; 11 nucleotides agree with TRBD2. The CDR3 sequence is 16 residues long. Germline CDR1 reads SGHRS; CDR2 reads YFSETQ. This chain's CDR3 is CASSSGLAGFTDTRYF. In nucleotides, the CDR3 is TGCGCCAGCAGTTCTGGACTAGCGGGCTTCACAGATACGCGGTATTTT.

This rearrangement joins TRBV28 to TRBJ2-2; no clear D. In germline, CDR1 is MDHEN, CDR2 SYDVKM. The CDR3 totals 12 residues. V was pared by 6 bases and J by 7 bases, with 9 bases between. In nucleotides, the CDR3 is TGTGCCAGCAGGACGGAATACGGGGAGCTGTTTTTT. It codes for CASRTEYGELFF.

The table lists this clonotype with a few counts. The chain is built from TRBV12-3 or TRBV12-4 and TRBJ1-1, with D hard to call. The germline V and J ends were trimmed by 3 bases and 5 bases, with 19 bases remaining between them. The CDR3 is 16 amino acids. The CDR3 protein is CASSLGRAGSFTEAFF. As DNA, the CDR3 is TGTGCCAGCAGTTTGGGTCGTGCGGGGAGTTTTACTGAAGCTTTCTTT.

This clonotype was observed a few times. CDR3 region: CASSLGTSGRVYEQYF. In DNA form, the CDR3 reads TGTGCCAGCAGCCTTGGGACTAGCGGGAGAGTGTACGAGCAGTACTTC. The gene calls are TRBV28 and TRBJ2-7, with 14 bases fitting TRBD2. Per the germline V gene, CDR1 is MDHEN and CDR2 is SYDVKM. Trimming took 6 bases from V and 4 from J; bases not matched to a gene: 8. The CDR3 contains 16 residues.

The chain recombines TRBV5-1 with TRBJ2-7; possible D gene TRBD1, 6 bases. The CDR3 loop spans 15 amino acids. The V end was cut by 4 bases, the J end by 1 base, with 15 bases between. Per the germline V gene, CDR1 is SGHRS and CDR2 is YFSETQ. CDR3 DNA sequence: TGCGCCAGCAGCCAAGGACCAGGGGTTTCCTACGAGCAGTACTTC. Amino acids: CASSQGPGVSYEQYF.

This clonotype was counted at least ten times. This sequence joins TRBV12-3 or TRBV12-4 and TRBJ2-5, with 7 bases lining up with TRBD1. J lost 5 bases, V lost 6 bases, and 9 bases had no gene match. This CDR3 contains 14 residues. CDR3 sequence: CASRTDRSRETQYF. The CDR3, as DNA: TGTGCCAGCAGGACGGACAGGTCTAGGGAGACCCAGTACTTC.

V is TRBV5-1 and J is TRBJ2-5; D is perhaps TRBD2 (6 bases). The CDR3 is made up of 14 amino acids. The ends were cut back, 2 bases at V and 4 bases at J, with 12 bases in the middle. CDR1 is SGHRS and CDR2 is YFSETQ in the germline V gene. This chain's CDR3 is CASSFNWGLETQYF. DNA of the CDR3: TGCGCCAGCAGCTTCAACTGGGGACTAGAGACCCAGTACTTC.

In its sample, this clonotype was seen many times. The CDR3, as DNA: TGTGCCAGCAGGGGGCTAGGACTGAAGCACAATGAGCAGTTCTTC. It codes for CASRGLGLKHNEQFF. The rearrangement joins TRBV27 to TRBJ2-1; D assignment may be TRBD1 or TRBD2 (5 bases each). The CDR3 is 15 residues long. The germline gives CDR1 MNHEY, CDR2 SMNVEV (reference sequence). The V gene lost 6 bases and the J gene lost 5 bases, with 17 bases spanning the gap.

This clonotype has a handful of counts. This chain joins TRBV12-3 or TRBV12-4 and TRBJ1-1; D might be TRBD1 (5 bases). The CDR3 is 15 amino acids. Trimming pared 2 bases from V and 0 bases from J, leaving 10 bases between. The CDR3 region is CASSLLGVLNTEAFF. In nucleotides, the CDR3 is TGTGCCAGCAGTTTACTAGGGGTCCTGAACACTGAAGCTTTCTTT.

This clonotype was seen only a few times. The V gene is TRBV28, the J gene TRBJ2-4, with D maybe TRBD1 (7 bases). V lost 6 bases, J lost 0 bases, and 21 bases lay in between. The CDR3 length is 18 residues. Germline V gives CDR1 MDHEN, CDR2 SYDVKM. The CDR3 loop reads CASSLVWGDSIAKNIQYF. CDR3 sequence (DNA): TGTGCCAGCAGCCTGGTTTGGGGGGACAGTATAGCCAAAAACATTCAGTACTTC. Full variable domain (missing parts from reference TRBV28 and TRBJ2-4): DVKVTQSSRYLVKRTGEKVFLECVQDMDHENMFWYRQDPGLGLRLIYFSYDVKMKEKGDIPEGYSVSREKKERFSLILESASTNQTSMYLCASSLVWGDSIAKNIQYFGAGTRLSVL.